These 10 T cell receptor beta chains were all obtained from the same sample, sequenced in a study of breast tumors, draining lymph nodes, adjacent tissues. The lymph nodes were axillary draining lymph nodes from breast cancer patients. TCRdb re-called the multiplex PCR reads with MiXCR, one entry per CDR3 protein. In the table there are about 140,000 distinct CDR3 sequences, around a third of which are singletons. Sequencing input: axillary lymph node tissue. The receptor set was obtained from a female donor with breast cancer. Some clones in this sample may be carry-over from other donors' samples.

This clonotype was detected only once. V gene TRBV24-1 combines with J gene TRBJ2-1, with TRBD1 as a possible D gene (5 bases). The CDR3 sequence is 15 residues long. Germline assignment: CDR1 KGHDR and CDR2 SFDVKD. Trimming removed 0 bases at V and 4 bases at J, with 9 bases between. CDR3 amino acids: CATSDLSGKYNEQFF. CDR3 sequence (DNA): TGTGCCACCAGTGATTTGTCAGGGAAATACAATGAGCAGTTCTTC.

This clonotype has a count of ten or more. The chain uses TRBV19 and TRBJ2-4, with no clear D. Germline CDR1 is LNHDA and CDR2 is SQIVND (reference sequence). The CDR3 length is 14 residues. Deletions cut 0 bases from V and 6 bases from J, with 9 bases between. The CDR3 nucleotides read TGTGCCAGTAGTATAGAAAAGGGTCCAAACATTCAGTACTTC. Translated: CASSIEKGPNIQYF.

In its sample, this clonotype was seen many times. V is TRBV18 and J is TRBJ2-7, with TRBD2 matching 10 bases. The germline V gene encodes CDR1 KGHSH and CDR2 LQKENI. The CDR3 runs 16 residues. Germline trimming cut 1 base from V and 3 bases from J; bases unmatched to any gene: 6. CDR3 bases: TGTGCCAGCTCACCACAAAGGACTAGCGGATTCTACGAGCAGTACGTC. This encodes CASSPQRTSGFYEQYV.

The table lists this clonotype with a count of one. The V call is TRBV29-1, the J call TRBJ2-7; the match to TRBD2 covers 7 bases. The CDR3 extends over 11 amino acids. CDR1 SQVTM and CDR2 ANQGSEA come from the germline V gene. The CDR3 region has the DNA TGCAGACTGAGCGGGGCCCACGAGCAGTACGTC. It is translated as CRLSGAHEQYV.

A note on this clonotype: Lacking the conserved final phenylalanine or tryptophan, this CDR3 likely reflects a read error. This sequence joins TRBV19 and TRBJ2-1; possible D gene TRBD1, 6 bases. The CDR3 is made up of 16 amino acids. Germline CDR1 reads LNHDA; CDR2 reads SQIVND (reference sequence). The CDR3 sequence is CANSNTGQGNWNEQFS. In DNA, the CDR3 is TGTGCCAATAGTAATACGGGCCAGGGGAATTGGAATGAGCAGTTCTCC.

This clonotype occurred many times. The chain is built from TRBV2 and TRBJ2-4; possibly TRBD1 or TRBD2 for D (5 bases each). Germline V CDR1 and CDR2: SNHLY, FYNNEI. The V gene lost 2 bases and the J gene lost 6 bases, with 14 bases spanning the gap. The CDR3 has 15 residues. CDR3 in DNA: TGTGCCAGCAGTGAATACCGGCCAGGGACAAACATTCAGTACTTC. Its protein is CASSEYRPGTNIQYF.

This clonotype was observed many times. The V and J genes are TRBV6-4 and TRBJ2-7; 11 bases fit TRBD2. J gave up 3 bases and V 0 bases, and 13 bases lay outside the gene matches. Germline CDR1 MRHNA, CDR2 SNTAGT. The CDR3 runs to 19 residues. The CDR3 loop is CASSDSERLAGGSRYEQYV. The CDR3 region has the DNA TGTGCCAGCAGTGACTCAGAAAGGCTAGCGGGGGGTTCGCGCTACGAGCAGTACGTC.

This clonotype showed up many times. V gene TRBV6-2 or TRBV6-3 combines with J gene TRBJ2-7, with D perhaps TRBD1 (7 bases). The CDR3 has 15 residues. Germline assignment: CDR1 MNHEY and CDR2 SVGEGT. V was pared by 1 base and J by 0 bases, with 10 bases between. CDR3 residues: CASSYWGDSSYEQYF. CDR3 DNA: TGTGCCAGCAGTTACTGGGGGGACAGCTCCTACGAGCAGTACTTC.

The chain uses TRBV28 and TRBJ1-5; TRBD1 matches at 7 bases. Germline V lookup: CDR1 MDHEN, CDR2 SYDVKM. V lost 5 bases to trimming and J lost 1 base; unmatched junction nucleotides: 14. CDR3 length equals 18 residues. CDR3 nucleotides: TGTGCCAGCAGTAAGAGTGGTCAGGGGGGAATAAGCAATCAGCCCCAGCATTTT. Translation gives CASSKSGQGGISNQPQHF.

The rearrangement joins TRBV6-6 to TRBJ1-1, with TRBD1 identical over 7 bases. Unmatched junction bases numbered 5, after V lost 6 bases and J lost 4 bases. The germline gives CDR1 MNHNY, CDR2 SVGAGI (reference sequence). The CDR3 consists of 13 residues. DNA for the CDR3: TGTGCCAGCAGAAAGGGACAGCTCACTGAAGCTTTCTTT. Protein sequence: CASRKGQLTEAFF.